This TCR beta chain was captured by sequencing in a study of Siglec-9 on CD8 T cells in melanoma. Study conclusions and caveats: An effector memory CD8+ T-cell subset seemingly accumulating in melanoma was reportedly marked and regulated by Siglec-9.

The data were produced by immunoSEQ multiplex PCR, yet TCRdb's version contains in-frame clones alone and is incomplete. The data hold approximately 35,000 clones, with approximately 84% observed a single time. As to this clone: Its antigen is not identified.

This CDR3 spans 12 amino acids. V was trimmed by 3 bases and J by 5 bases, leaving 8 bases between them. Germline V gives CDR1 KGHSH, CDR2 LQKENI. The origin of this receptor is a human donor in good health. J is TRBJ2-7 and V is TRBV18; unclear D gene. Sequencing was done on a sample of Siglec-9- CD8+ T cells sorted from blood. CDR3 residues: CASSPPGHEQYF. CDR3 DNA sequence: TGTGCCAGCTCACCGCCCGGGCACGAGCAGTACTTC.